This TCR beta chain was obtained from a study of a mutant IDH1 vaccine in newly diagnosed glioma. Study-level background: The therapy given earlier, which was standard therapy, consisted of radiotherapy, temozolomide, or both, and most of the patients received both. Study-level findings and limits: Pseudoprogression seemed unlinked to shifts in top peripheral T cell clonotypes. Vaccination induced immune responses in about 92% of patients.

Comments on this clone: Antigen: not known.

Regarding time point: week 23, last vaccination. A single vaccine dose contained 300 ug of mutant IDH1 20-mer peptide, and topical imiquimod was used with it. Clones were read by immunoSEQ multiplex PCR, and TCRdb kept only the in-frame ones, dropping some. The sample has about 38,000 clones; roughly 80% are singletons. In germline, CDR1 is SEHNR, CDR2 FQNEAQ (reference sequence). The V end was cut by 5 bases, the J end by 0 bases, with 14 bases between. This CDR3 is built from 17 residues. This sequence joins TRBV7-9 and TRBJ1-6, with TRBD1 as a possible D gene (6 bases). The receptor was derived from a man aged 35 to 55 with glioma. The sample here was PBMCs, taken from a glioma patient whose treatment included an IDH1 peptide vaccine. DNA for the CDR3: TGTGCCAGCAGCCGGACAGCCAGAAGCTCCTATAATTCACCCCTCCACTTT. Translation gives CASSRTARSSYNSPLHF.